These 22 T cell receptor beta chains came from one sample sequenced in a study of CD8+ T cells in alopecia areata. Described treatment: oral pan-JAK inhibitor, 5-10 mg twice daily. Extracted RNA was reverse transcribed, and the resulting cDNA served as sequencing template. The method was immunoSEQ multiplex PCR; TCRdb's version includes in-frame clones alone and lacks a portion of them. The top ten hold 20% to 25% of the sample, which has fewer than 150,000 clones, 80% to 90% seen once. Sequenced material: CD8+ T cells sorted from blood, taken at week 4, from a patient treated with tofacitinib. Receptors were obtained from a human donor with alopecia areata.

This clone appeared once. The chain couples TRBV29-1 to TRBJ1-4; 9 bases are a match to TRBD1. The CDR3 spans 17 residues. J was trimmed by 0 bases and V by 7 bases; bases with no gene match: 12. Germline V gene data show CDR1 as SQVTM and CDR2 as ANQGSEA. DNA for the CDR3: TGCAGCGCCATGCCGGGACAGGGATCCGCAACTAATGAAAAACTGTTTTTT. Protein sequence: CSAMPGQGSATNEKLFF.

The V and J genes are TRBV19 and TRBJ2-7; TRBD1 matches 8 bases. Germline lookup yields CDR1 LNHDA and CDR2 SQIVND (reference sequence). This CDR3 is 13 amino acids long. V lost 8 bases to trimming and J lost 0 bases; unmatched junction nucleotides: 3. Here the CDR3 DNA reads TGTGCCAGTTCGGGACAGGACTCCTACGAGCAGTACTTC. Amino acid sequence: CASSGQDSYEQYF.

This clone has a single count. The chain couples TRBV7-9 to TRBJ2-5; 9 nucleotides match TRBD1. The J call is doubtful: the DNA matches TRBJ2-7 better. The CDR3 contains 15 residues. Germline V gene data show CDR1 as SEHNR and CDR2 as FQNEAQ (reference sequence). The CDR3 region has the DNA TGTGCCAGCAGCACTTGGACAGGGGAGGTCTCCGAGCAGTACTTC. It codes for CASSTWTGEVSEQYF.

The chain has TRBV7-2 and TRBJ1-1, with D possibly matching TRBD1 (6 bases). Trimming pared 6 bases from V and 0 bases from J, leaving 11 bases between. The CDR3 loop spans 14 amino acids. Germline V lookup: CDR1 SGHTA, CDR2 FQGNSA. Here the CDR3 reads CASRTGQLNTEAFF. The CDR3 bases are TGTGCCAGCAGGACAGGACAGTTGAACACTGAAGCTTTCTTT.

This clone turned up a few times. V and J are TRBV27 and TRBJ2-7; TRBD1 or TRBD2 may be the D gene (5 bases each). Germline V gives CDR1 MNHEY, CDR2 SMNVEV (reference sequence). CDR3 length: 14 residues. V was shortened by 3 bases and J by 5 bases, with 14 bases between the two germline ends. The CDR3 spells CASSFSTRGDEQYF. The DNA of the CDR3 is TGTGCCAGCAGTTTCTCCACAAGAGGGGACGAGCAGTACTTC.

This chain uses TRBV7-9 with TRBJ2-2; D gene unclear. V gave up 4 bases and J gave up 0 bases, with 12 bases separating them. Germline assignment: CDR1 SEHNR and CDR2 FQNEAQ (reference sequence). The CDR3 consists of 16 residues. The CDR3, as DNA: TGTGCCAGCAGCTCTCAGTTGGTTCCGAACACCGGGGAGCTGTTTTTT. Protein: CASSSQLVPNTGELFF. The variable domain in full, with the rest retrieved from reference TRBV7-9 and TRBJ2-2, is DTGVSQNPRHKITKRGQNVTFRCDPISEHNRLYWYRQTLGQGPEFLTYFQNEAQLEKSRLLSDRFSAERPKGSFSTLEIQRTEQGDSAMYLCASSSQLVPNTGELFFGEGSRLTVL.

The CDR3 region is CASSQDTVSLDNEQFF. In nucleotides, the CDR3 is TGCGCCAGCAGCCAAGACACTGTCTCTCTGGACAATGAGCAGTTCTTC. The gene calls are TRBV4-1 and TRBJ2-1; no reliable D call. Trimming took 0 bases from V and 5 from J, leaving 14 bases between them. The V gene's germline CDR1 is MGHRA and CDR2 YSYEKL. The CDR3 spans 16 residues.

The rearrangement uses TRBV19 and TRBJ2-4; the match to TRBD1 covers 7 bases. The V and J ends lost 6 bases and 10 bases, in that order; junction bases with no gene match: 3. The CDR3 runs to 11 residues. Germline assignment: CDR1 LNHDA and CDR2 SQIVND (reference sequence). This CDR3 is CASRTGVIQYF. The DNA for the CDR3 is TGTGCCAGTAGAACAGGGGTAATTCAGTACTTC.

This chain uses TRBV4-3 with TRBJ2-3, with D perhaps being TRBD1 or TRBD2 (5 bases each). V lost 1 base to trimming and J lost 7 bases, with 15 bases between them. This CDR3 contains 15 residues. From germline, CDR1 is LGHNA and CDR2 YSLEER. The chain's CDR3 is CASSQGGIGANTQYF. The CDR3 DNA reads as TGCGCCAGCAGCCAAGGAGGGATCGGGGCAAATACGCAGTATTTT.

This chain connects TRBV9 to TRBJ2-2; D perhaps matches TRBD2 (6 bases). Germline lookup yields CDR1 SGDLS and CDR2 YYNGEE. CDR3 size: 15 residues. V lost 4 bases, J lost 8 bases, and 18 bases lay in between. For the CDR3, the DNA is TGTGCCAGCAGCTCCGGCGGGACCCCATTGGGGGAGCTGTTTTTT. Its translation is CASSSGGTPLGELFF.

This clone came up a few times. This chain joins TRBV29-1 and TRBJ2-3; TRBD1 might be the D (5 bases). Germline CDR1 SQVTM, CDR2 ANQGSEA. The CDR3 extends over 14 amino acids. With 3 bases removed from V and 2 bases from J, the gap between germline ends came to 12 bases. This chain's CDR3 is CSVEMAGNTDTQYF. CDR3 in DNA: TGCAGCGTTGAGATGGCAGGGAACACAGATACGCAGTATTTT.

The V gene is TRBV7-9, the J gene TRBJ2-3; 15 positions match TRBD2. The CDR3 spans 18 residues. Per germline, CDR1 SEHNR and CDR2 FQNEAQ (reference sequence). V trimming: 5 bases; J trimming: 2 bases; junction bases outside the gene matches: 8. The CDR3 nucleotides are TGTGCCAGCAGCAGGACTAGCGGGGGGGTCCCTCCCACAGATACGCAGTATTTT. It codes for CASSRTSGGVPPTDTQYF.

The chain recombines TRBV6-1 with TRBJ2-7; either TRBD1 or TRBD2 may supply D (6 bases each). Germline V gives CDR1 MNHNS, CDR2 SASEGT. V was shortened by 10 bases and J by 7 bases, with 14 bases between the two germline ends. The CDR3 spans 11 residues. Written as DNA, the CDR3 is TGTGCCACCATGGGGGGCACGGAGCAGTACTTC. Translating gives CATMGGTEQYF.

The chain combines TRBV2 with TRBJ2-7, with D perhaps TRBD1 (7 bases). V shed 11 bases and J shed 1 base, with 18 bases lying between them. CDR1 SNHLY and CDR2 FYNNEI come from the germline V gene. This CDR3 has 14 residues. The CDR3 DNA reads TGTGCCGTGGTACTACAGGGGACTTCCTACGAGCAGTACTTC. Translation: CAVVLQGTSYEQYF.

In the case of this clone: Other DNA sequences from this sample encode an identical CDR3 as well. The chain joins TRBV7-6 to TRBJ2-5, with D perhaps TRBD1 (6 bases). The germline V gene encodes CDR1 SGHVS and CDR2 FNYEAQ. V lost 1 base and J 5 bases, leaving 11 bases between the germline ends. The CDR3 spans 14 residues. CDR3 sequence reads: CASSLGGGRETQYF. The CDR3 region has the DNA TGTGCCAGCAGCTTAGGAGGGGGTCGGGAGACCCAGTACTTC.

The chain couples TRBV13 to TRBJ2-1, with a tentative D call TRBD2 (6 bases). Germline V gene sequence: CDR1 PRHDT, CDR2 FYEKMQ (reference sequence). Trimming took 6 bases from V and 6 from J, leaving 9 bases between them. This CDR3 is 12 amino acids long. CDR3 in amino acids: CASSPGSNEQFF. The CDR3 DNA is TGTGCCAGCAGTCCCGGGAGCAATGAGCAGTTCTTC.

The rearrangement joins TRBV4-3 to TRBJ2-7, with no clear D. The germline V and J ends were trimmed by 0 bases and 7 bases, with 10 bases remaining between them. The length of the CDR3 is 13 residues. Looked up from germline, CDR1 is LGHNA and CDR2 is YSLEER. In DNA form, the CDR3 reads TGCGCCAGCAGCCAAGATCGGGCTGGGGAGCAGTACTTC. Its translation is CASSQDRAGEQYF.

The rearrangement uses TRBV5-5 and TRBJ1-2, with 8 bases lining up with TRBD1. The CDR3 has 15 residues. The V gene's germline CDR1 is SGHKS and CDR2 YYEKEE (reference sequence). V trimming: 3 bases; J trimming: 5 bases; junction bases outside the gene matches: 9. The CDR3 sequence is CASSSRDRIAYGYTF. The CDR3 coding sequence is TGTGCCAGCAGCTCCCGGGACAGGATCGCTTATGGCTACACCTTC.

The chain is built from TRBV27 and TRBJ2-5; D is ambiguous. Trimming left V 0 bases short and J 5 bases short, with 4 bases between. This CDR3 is 12 amino acids long. Germline values: CDR1 MNHEY, CDR2 SMNVEV (reference sequence). CDR3 in amino acids: CASSLSGETQYF. CDR3 sequence (DNA): TGTGCCAGCAGTTTATCGGGGGAGACCCAGTACTTC.

This chain connects TRBV4-1 to TRBJ2-1, with 7 positions matching TRBD1. J was trimmed by 5 bases and V by 1 base; bases with no gene match: 11. Germline V lookup: CDR1 MGHRA, CDR2 YSYEKL. The CDR3 sequence is 17 residues long. CDR3 amino acids: CASSQVTARDRNNEQFF. As DNA, the CDR3 is TGCGCCAGCAGCCAAGTCACCGCCCGGGACAGAAACAATGAGCAGTTCTTC.

CDR3 in amino acids: CASSPEGTPAYNEQFF. As DNA, the CDR3 is TGCGCCAGCAGCCCGGAGGGGACCCCGGCCTACAATGAGCAGTTCTTC. This chain links TRBV4-3 with TRBJ2-1, with D maybe TRBD2 (6 bases). CDR1 is LGHNA, CDR2 YSLEER, per germline. The V end lost 4 bases, the J end lost 2 bases, and 15 bases lay between the germline ends. This CDR3 region has 16 residues.

This clone has just one count. The V gene is TRBV29-1, the J gene TRBJ2-3, with D maybe TRBD2 (6 bases). Trimming removed 3 bases from V and 3 bases from J, with 7 bases in between. Germline V lookup: CDR1 SQVTM, CDR2 ANQGSEA. The CDR3 has 12 amino acids. CDR3: CSVDGGTDTQYF. In DNA form, the CDR3 reads TGCAGCGTTGATGGGGGGACAGATACGCAGTATTTT.